The 23 T cell receptor beta chains below come from one sample, sequenced in a study of control samples from healthy donors and cancer patients. TCRdb's table, derived via immunoSEQ multiplex PCR, lists solely in-frame clones and lacks some. The data show about 160,000 clones, with 70% to 90% seen just once and around 12% held by the top ten. Sample: blood. These receptors were collected from a man aged 25 to 40 in good health.

In its sample, this clone was seen a few times. The chain uses TRBV7-6 and TRBJ2-3; no definite D call. CDR1 and CDR2 from the germline V gene are SGHVS and FNYEAQ. CDR3 length equals 11 residues. V was trimmed by 0 bases and J by 6 bases, leaving 1 base between them. CDR3 sequence: CASSLADTQYF. The CDR3 region has the DNA TGTGCCAGCAGCTTAGCTGATACGCAGTATTTT.

J is TRBJ2-5 and V is TRBV5-1; D remains ambiguous. The CDR3 covers 11 residues. V gave up 4 bases and J gave up 4 bases, with 5 bases separating them. In germline, CDR1 is SGHRS, CDR2 YFSETQ. The CDR3 bases are TGCGCCAGCAGCACGGGAGAGACCCAGTACTTC. Its translation: CASSTGETQYF.

The CDR3 DNA sequence: TGCGCCAGCAGCCTCCCGGGTCTTGGCTACACCTTC. It translates to CASSLPGLGYTF. The V and J genes are TRBV4-1 and TRBJ1-2; D unresolved. The germline V gene encodes CDR1 MGHRA and CDR2 YSYEKL. V was pared by 4 bases and J by 7 bases, with 10 bases between. This CDR3 is built from 12 residues.

The chain combines TRBV28 with TRBJ1-2; D not certain. This CDR3 has 11 amino acids. V dropped 11 bases and J dropped 8 bases, with 15 bases sitting between them. In germline, CDR1 is MDHEN, CDR2 SYDVKM. The CDR3 DNA sequence: TGTGCCGGTGGTTTGGGGTTCGGCTACACCTTC. Translating it yields CAGGLGFGYTF.

In this sample, this clone turned up once. The chain has TRBV19 and TRBJ1-3; D is undetermined. The germline CDR1 and CDR2 sequences are LNHDA and SQIVND (reference sequence). Between the trimmed V and J ends, which lost 8 bases and 1 base, there was a span of 18 bases. This CDR3 contains 16 residues. The CDR3 is CASSSGNDGSGNTIYF. The DNA of the CDR3 is TGTGCCAGTTCTTCCGGGAACGATGGGTCTGGAAACACCATATATTTT.

The chain is built from TRBV7-3 and TRBJ2-3; unclear D gene. Looked up from germline, CDR1 is SGHTA and CDR2 is FQGTGA. Between the trimmed V and J ends, which lost 5 bases and 2 bases, there was a span of 8 bases. CDR3 size: 13 residues. CDR3 bases: TGTGCCAGCAGCGCCGAACACACAGATACGCAGTATTTT. This gives the protein CASSAEHTDTQYF.

The chain recombines TRBV7-9 with TRBJ2-3, with 8 bases matching TRBD2. From germline, CDR1 is SEHNR and CDR2 FQNEAQ (reference sequence). This CDR3 spans 15 amino acids. Germline trimming cut 3 bases from V and 5 bases from J; bases unmatched to any gene: 7. The CDR3 is CASSFGISGEDTQYF. The CDR3 coding sequence is TGTGCCAGCAGCTTCGGGATTAGCGGGGAAGATACGCAGTATTTT.

This chain connects TRBV19 to TRBJ1-3; perhaps TRBD1 as D (6 bases). Germline lookup yields CDR1 LNHDA and CDR2 SQIVND (reference sequence). The CDR3 covers 14 residues. V was pared by 5 bases and J by 4 bases, with 12 bases between. CDR3 nucleotide sequence: TGTGCCAGTAGTCCACAGGGAGTCGGAAACACCATATATTTT. It is translated as CASSPQGVGNTIYF.

V usage is TRBV7-2 and J usage is TRBJ2-6; D remains unclear. CDR3 length equals 14 residues. Germline V gene lookup returns CDR1 SGHTA and CDR2 FQGNSA. Trimming took 4 bases from V and 4 from J, leaving 8 bases between them. The CDR3 sequence: CASSSHTGANVLTF. The CDR3 coding sequence is TGTGCCAGCAGCTCCCATACCGGGGCCAACGTCCTGACTTTC.

The chain employs TRBV5-5 and TRBJ1-5; 7 bases fit TRBD1. V lost 2 bases to trimming and J lost 4 bases; unmatched junction nucleotides: 3. Germline CDR1 and CDR2: SGHKS and YYEKEE (reference sequence). This CDR3 is 14 amino acids long. As DNA, the CDR3 is TGTGCCAGCAGCTTAAGGACAGGAAATCAGCCCCAGCATTTT. This gives the protein CASSLRTGNQPQHF.

The gene calls are TRBV4-1 and TRBJ1-1; the D gene is possibly TRBD1 (5 bases). The CDR3 is 15 amino acids. Germline CDR1 is MGHRA and CDR2 is YSYEKL. Trimming took off 6 bases at V and 4 bases at J, with 18 bases between the two ends. This CDR3 reads CASRLVAGRGTEAFF. CDR3 DNA: TGCGCCAGCAGACTTGTTGCAGGGCGGGGCACTGAAGCTTTCTTT.

The J gene is TRBJ1-3, the V gene TRBV19; 8 positions agree with TRBD1. This CDR3 comprises 14 residues. In germline, CDR1 is LNHDA, CDR2 SQIVND (reference sequence). With V trimmed by 7 bases and J by 1 base, 3 bases remained unmatched. CDR3 nucleotides: TGTGCCAGTACGGGGGACAGGTCTGGAAACACCATATATTTT. Translating gives CASTGDRSGNTIYF.

The chain is built from TRBV27 and TRBJ1-1; D is possibly TRBD1 (6 bases). V was shortened by 6 bases and J by 0 bases, with 14 bases between the two germline ends. The CDR3 has 15 amino acids. Germline CDR1 reads MNHEY; CDR2 reads SMNVEV (reference sequence). As DNA, the CDR3 is TGTGCCAGCAGCGAACTAGGGGGGATGAACACTGAAGCTTTCTTT. Amino acids: CASSELGGMNTEAFF.

For the CDR3, the DNA is TGTGCCAGCAGTTTGGACAGACGTAATGAAAAACTGTTTTTT. As protein: CASSLDRRNEKLFF. The chain recombines TRBV2 with TRBJ1-4; D perhaps matches TRBD1 (6 bases). The V end was cut by 5 bases, the J end by 4 bases, with 11 bases between. This CDR3 has 14 amino acids. CDR1 and CDR2 from the germline V gene are SNHLY and FYNNEI.

In the case of this clone: Other DNA variants within this sample encode the same CDR3. CDR3 DNA: TGCGCCAGCAGCTTGGGGGGGGCGAGCTCCTACAATGAGCAGTTCTTC. It is translated as CASSLGGASSYNEQFF. The chain recombines TRBV5-1 with TRBJ2-1, with D perhaps given as TRBD1 or TRBD2 (6 bases each). Germline V lookup: CDR1 SGHRS, CDR2 YFSETQ. The CDR3 length is 16 residues. Deletions cut 0 bases from V and 0 bases from J, with 10 bases between.

The chain uses TRBV15 and TRBJ1-5; D is unresolved. Germline V gene data show CDR1 as LNHNV and CDR2 as YYDKDF (reference sequence). V was pared by 0 bases and J by 0 bases, with 6 bases between. CDR3 length: 15 amino acids. The CDR3 reads CATSRERSSNQPQHF. CDR3 nucleotides: TGTGCCACCAGCAGAGAACGGAGTAGCAATCAGCCCCAGCATTTT.

J is TRBJ2-7 and V is TRBV28, with D perhaps matching TRBD1 or TRBD2 (8 bases each). Trimming cost V 7 bases and J 6 bases, with 25 bases left between them. Looked up from germline, CDR1 is MDHEN and CDR2 is SYDVKM. This CDR3 region has 16 residues. The CDR3 nucleotides read TGTGCCAGCATCAGGACAGGGCCCGGGAGGGCCGGCGAGCAGTACTTC. Translated, it gives CASIRTGPGRAGEQYF.

The gene calls are TRBV11-2 and TRBJ1-1; unclear D gene. Germline V gives CDR1 SGHAT, CDR2 FQNNGV. The V end lost 8 bases, the J end lost 7 bases, and 14 bases lay between the germline ends. This CDR3 spans 12 amino acids. The CDR3 spells CASRWAVGEAFF. The CDR3 DNA sequence: TGTGCCAGCCGGTGGGCCGTGGGTGAAGCTTTCTTT.

The chain employs TRBV28 and TRBJ2-7; 9 bases are a match to TRBD2. Trimming removed 2 bases from V and 0 bases from J; junction bases left unmatched: 5. The CDR3 consists of 16 residues. CDR1 and CDR2 from the germline V gene are MDHEN and SYDVKM. As DNA, the CDR3 is TGTGCCAGCAGTTTAGCTAGCGGGATCCACTCCTACGAGCAGTACTTC. The encoded protein is CASSLASGIHSYEQYF.

CDR3 nucleotide sequence: TGTGCCAGCAGCGTATGGGGAAACGGAGAGCAGTTCTTC. It is translated as CASSVWGNGEQFF. This chain joins TRBV9 and TRBJ2-1; D not certain. The V and J ends lost 1 base and 10 bases respectively, with 12 bases between them. This CDR3 contains 13 residues. CDR1 is SGDLS, CDR2 YYNGEE, per germline. Variable domain in full (rest from reference TRBV9 and TRBJ2-1): DSGVTQTPKHLITATGQRVTLRCSPRSGDLSVYWYQQSLDQGLQFLIQYYNGEERAKGNILERFSAQQFPDLHSELNLSSLELGDSALYFCASSVWGNGEQFFGPGTRLTVL.

This chain connects TRBV5-4 to TRBJ1-6; 7 nucleotides line up with TRBD1. With 4 bases clipped from V and 6 bases from J, the junction kept 10 bases outside the gene matches. CDR1 SGHNT and CDR2 YYREEE come from the germline V gene (reference sequence). This CDR3 region has 16 residues. The CDR3 coding sequence is TGTGCCAGCAGCACCCAGGGGGTAGGGGTTAATTCACCCCTCCACTTT. This codes for CASSTQGVGVNSPLHF.

This sequence joins TRBV5-1 and TRBJ2-3, with unresolved D. The CDR3 length is 15 residues. Trimming left V 5 bases short and J 1 base short, with 14 bases between. Germline CDR1 SGHRS, CDR2 YFSETQ. CDR3 protein: CASSPTRWGTDTQYF. Here the CDR3 DNA reads TGCGCCAGCAGTCCAACGCGGTGGGGCACAGATACGCAGTATTTT.

The J gene is TRBJ1-1, the V gene TRBV20-1; D gene uncertain. The CDR3 has 15 amino acids. The V end was cut by 3 bases, the J end by 1 base, with 15 bases between. Germline V gene data show CDR1 as DFQATT and CDR2 as SNEGSKA (reference sequence). CDR3 protein: CSASRQAGANTEAFF. DNA for the CDR3: TGCAGTGCTAGTCGTCAAGCAGGTGCGAACACTGAAGCTTTCTTT.